This TCR beta chain was recorded in a study of OX40 agonist ivuxolimab in advanced cancers. General notes on the study: Ivuxolimab was an agonistic, fully human IgG2 monoclonal antibody directed against OX40 (CD134), a costimulatory receptor. Intravenous ivuxolimab was administered to patients every 2 weeks at six dose levels: 0.01, 0.1, 0.3, 1.5, 3 and 10 mg/kg. Patients were allowed to have had prior anti-PD-1, anti-PD-L1 or anti-CTLA-4 therapy, and around 41% of the dose-escalation patients had previously received checkpoint inhibitors. Partial responses occurred in three dose-escalation patients, of whom one had hepatocellular carcinoma and two had cutaneous melanoma. The monotherapy dose-escalation portion (N of about 50 patients) of the phase I ivuxolimab trial is reported in the paper. Peripheral TCRbeta sequencing was intended to test whether TCR sequence diversity was altered and clonal T-cell expansion was caused by ivuxolimab. A male proportion of 82.7% and a mean age of 60 years, ranging from roughly 23 to 79, were recorded for the dose-escalation cohort. Of the roughly 53 patients in dose escalation, about 20 had hepatocellular carcinoma, some 15 had melanoma, 9 had renal cell carcinoma and 9 had head and neck cancer.

Patients with a history of autoimmune disease or receiving systemic immunosuppression were excluded from the trial. Peripheral blood for TCR sequencing was drawn from every dose cohort at baseline, at cycle 4 day 1 and at cycle 7 day 1. Samples were obtained from an open-label, multicenter, first-in-human phase I dose-escalation trial of ivuxolimab. The trial enrolled adults with locally advanced or metastatic head and neck squamous cell, hepatocellular, melanoma or renal cell carcinoma. Before TCR sequencing, CD4+ T cells and CD8+ T cells from peripheral blood were sorted into separate populations. Overall results and qualifications from the work: Low levels of normalized T-cell clonal expansion were also seen in some nonresponding patients. At doses of 0.1 to 3.0 mg/kg, clonal expansion of both CD4+ and CD8+ blood T cells was observed from baseline to week 6. Which antigens the clonally expanded peripheral T cells were specific for was not determined. After ivuxolimab, more expanded clones were found on average in CD8+ T cells than in CD4+ T cells. Partial responders in the 0.1-3.0 mg/kg groups had among the lowest normalized peripheral clonal expansion, especially among CD8+ T cells.

On this clone itself: There is no known antigen for this receptor. Qualities for individual bases were not recorded, and no much larger clone is one base off.

Trimming costs V 2 bases and J 12 bases, and their ends lie 5 bases apart. Taken from cysteine to phenylalanine, the CDR3 has 11 residues. The read is trimmed to its CDR3 DNA, 33 bases read in frame from base 1. According to the germline V gene, CDR1 reads SGHTA and CDR2 reads FQGTGA. Genomic DNA was isolated from the sorted cells so that the TCRbeta CDR3 region could be sequenced. The immunoSEQ Assay was used for sequencing of TCRbeta CDR3 regions. Imported from immuneACCESS, the table was reduced by TCRdb to in-frame sequences with V and J called. These copies leave out some clones; in studies compared against another copy, an unresolved V gene accounts for under half, and the cause of the remainder is not known. Present in this sample are 20,000 to 30,000 clones, about 88% of which were seen just once. The ten largest clones add up to 20% to 25% of the sample.

This sequence originates from an adult with an advanced solid tumor such as melanoma, head and neck, liver or kidney cancer. The chain is made from TRBV7-3 and TRBJ1-6; no D gene is confidently identified. Sequenced material: CD4+ or CD8+ T cells sorted from blood, taken in a trial of the OX40 agonist ivuxolimab. The nucleotide sequence is TGTGCCAGCAGCTTAGAAGGACCCCTCCACTTT. Its coded protein is CASSLEGPLHF.